This T cell receptor beta chain appears in the sequencing data of a study of blood T cell repertoires in COVID-19. Study-wide context: Acute and convalescent COVID-19 samples came from the United States, Italy and Spain. The cDNA or gDNA used as material had been derived from T cells, B-cell-depleted T cells, or PBMCs.

Remarks on this clone: Other DNA sequences in the sample encode the same CDR3.

The cohort comprised adults aged roughly 18 to 95 years residing in around 25 US areas. V was pared by 5 bases and J by 1 base, with 8 bases between. Germline V CDR1 and CDR2: ENHRY, SYGVKD. The CDR3 consists of 13 residues. Authors' methods: The authors estimated nucleated cell counts from reference gene primer amplification. Data came from immunoSEQ multiplex PCR; TCRdb stores just in-frame clones and leaves some out. D and trimming come from the DNA, and the V and J calls and clone size come from that table. Among fewer than 250,000 clones listed, roughly 87% were seen once. V gene TRBV10-3 combines with J gene TRBJ1-2, with D possibly TRBD1 on 6 matching bases. This clonotype originated in a woman aged 25 to 39 with acute COVID-19. The sequenced sample was PBMCs or T cells enriched from blood (not recorded which). In DNA form, the CDR3 reads TGTGCCATCAGTCCGGACAGTAACTATGGCTACACCTTC. This codes for CAISPDSNYGYTF.